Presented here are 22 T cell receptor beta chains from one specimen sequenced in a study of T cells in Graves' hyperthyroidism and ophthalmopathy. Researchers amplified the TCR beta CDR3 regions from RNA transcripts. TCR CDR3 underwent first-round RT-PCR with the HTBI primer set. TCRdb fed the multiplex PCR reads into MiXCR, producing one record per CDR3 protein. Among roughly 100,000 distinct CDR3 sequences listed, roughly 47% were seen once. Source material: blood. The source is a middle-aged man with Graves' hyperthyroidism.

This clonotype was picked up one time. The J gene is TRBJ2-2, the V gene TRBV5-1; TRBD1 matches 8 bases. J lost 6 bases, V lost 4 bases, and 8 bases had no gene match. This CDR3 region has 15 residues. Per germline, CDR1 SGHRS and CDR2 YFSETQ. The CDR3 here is CASSAGTGRAGELFF. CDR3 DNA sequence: TGCGCCAGCAGCGCCGGGACAGGCAGGGCCGGGGAGCTGTTTTTT.

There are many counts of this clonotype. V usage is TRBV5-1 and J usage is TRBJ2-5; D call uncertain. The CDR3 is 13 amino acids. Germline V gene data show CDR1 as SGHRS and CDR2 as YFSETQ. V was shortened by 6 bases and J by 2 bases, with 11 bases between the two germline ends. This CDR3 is CASIPDGQETQYF. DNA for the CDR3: TGCGCCAGCATCCCGGACGGTCAAGAGACCCAGTACTTC.

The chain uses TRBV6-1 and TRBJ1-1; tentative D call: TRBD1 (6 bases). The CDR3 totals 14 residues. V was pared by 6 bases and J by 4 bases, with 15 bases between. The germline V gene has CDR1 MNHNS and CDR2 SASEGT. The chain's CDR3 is CASSSRGQVTEAFF. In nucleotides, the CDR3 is TGTGCCAGCAGCTCCCGGGGGCAGGTCACTGAAGCTTTCTTT.

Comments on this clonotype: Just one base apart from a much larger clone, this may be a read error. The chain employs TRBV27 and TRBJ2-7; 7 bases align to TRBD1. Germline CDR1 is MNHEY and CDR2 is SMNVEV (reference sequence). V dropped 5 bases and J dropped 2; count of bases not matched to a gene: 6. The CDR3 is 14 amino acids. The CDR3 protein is CASSGQASAYEQYF. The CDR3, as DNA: TGTGCCAGCAGTGGACAGGCGAGCGCCTACGAGCAGTACTTC.

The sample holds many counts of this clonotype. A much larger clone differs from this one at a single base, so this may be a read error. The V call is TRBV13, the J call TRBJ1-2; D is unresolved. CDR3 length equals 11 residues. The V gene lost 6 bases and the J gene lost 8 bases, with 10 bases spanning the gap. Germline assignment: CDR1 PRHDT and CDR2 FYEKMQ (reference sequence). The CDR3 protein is CASSGPEGYTF. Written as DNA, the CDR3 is TGTGCCAGCAGTGGGCCGGAGGGCTACACCTTC.

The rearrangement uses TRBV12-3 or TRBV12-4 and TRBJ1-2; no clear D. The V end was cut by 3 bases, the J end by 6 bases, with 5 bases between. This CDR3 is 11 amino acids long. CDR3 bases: TGTGCCAGCAGTTTTTCGGATGGCTACACCTTC. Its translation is CASSFSDGYTF.

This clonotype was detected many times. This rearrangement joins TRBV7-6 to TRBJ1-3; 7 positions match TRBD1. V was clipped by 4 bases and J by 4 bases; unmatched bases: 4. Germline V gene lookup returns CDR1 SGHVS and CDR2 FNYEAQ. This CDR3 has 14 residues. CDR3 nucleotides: TGTGCCAGCAGCTCAAGGGGGCTCGGAAACACCATATATTTT. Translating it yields CASSSRGLGNTIYF.

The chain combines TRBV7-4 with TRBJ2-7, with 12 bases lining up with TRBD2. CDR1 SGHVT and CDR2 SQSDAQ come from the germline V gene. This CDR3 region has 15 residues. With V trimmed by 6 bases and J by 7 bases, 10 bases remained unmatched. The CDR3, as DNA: TGTGCCAGCAGTTTTGGTCTAGCGGGGGGGAATGAGCAGTACTTC. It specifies CASSFGLAGGNEQYF.

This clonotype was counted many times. CDR3: CASSLQGEGQPQHF. In DNA, the CDR3 is TGTGCCAGTAGTCTACAGGGGGAAGGGCAGCCCCAGCATTTT. This chain joins TRBV19 and TRBJ1-5; 8 bases map to TRBD1. Trimming cost V 5 bases and J 7 bases; bases outside gene matches: 7. This CDR3 spans 14 amino acids. Per germline, CDR1 LNHDA and CDR2 SQIVND (reference sequence).

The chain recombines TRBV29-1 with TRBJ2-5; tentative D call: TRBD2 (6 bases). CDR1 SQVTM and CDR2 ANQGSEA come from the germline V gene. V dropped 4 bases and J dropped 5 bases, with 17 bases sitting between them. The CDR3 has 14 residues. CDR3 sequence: CSVVGSGVGETQYF. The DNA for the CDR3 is TGCAGCGTTGTCGGATCGGGAGTTGGGGAGACCCAGTACTTC.

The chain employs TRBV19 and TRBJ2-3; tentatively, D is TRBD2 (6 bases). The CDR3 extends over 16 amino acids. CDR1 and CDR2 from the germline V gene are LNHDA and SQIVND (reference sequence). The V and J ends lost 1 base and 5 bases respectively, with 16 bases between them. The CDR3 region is CASSIAGGVLGDTQYF. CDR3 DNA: TGTGCCAGTAGTATAGCGGGCGGGGTCCTTGGAGATACGCAGTATTTT. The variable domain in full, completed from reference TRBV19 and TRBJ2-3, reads DGGITQSPKYLFRKEGQNVTLSCEQNLNHDAMYWYRQDPGQGLRLIYYSQIVNDFQKGDIAEGYSVSREKKESFPLTVTSAQKNPTAFYLCASSIAGGVLGDTQYFGPGTRLTVL.

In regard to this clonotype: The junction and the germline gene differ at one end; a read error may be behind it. DNA for the CDR3: TGCGGTGCTAGGGGGGGGAGGGATGAAAAACTGTTTTTT. Its translation is CGARGGRDEKLFF. The chain joins TRBV20-1 to TRBJ1-4; D might be TRBD1 (6 bases). Germline V gene sequence: CDR1 DFQATT, CDR2 SNEGSKA (reference sequence). This CDR3 region has 13 residues.

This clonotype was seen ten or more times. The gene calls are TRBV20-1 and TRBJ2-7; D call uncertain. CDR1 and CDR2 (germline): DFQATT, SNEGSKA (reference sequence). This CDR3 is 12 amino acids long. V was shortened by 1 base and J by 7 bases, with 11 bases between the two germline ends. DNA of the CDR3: TGCAGTGCTAGAGTCAGTATCGGGGAGCAGTACTTC. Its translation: CSARVSIGEQYF.

CDR3 nucleotide sequence: TGTGCCAGCAGTTCCGACAGGAGCGGCTACACCTTC. Its translation: CASSSDRSGYTF. The genes are TRBV6-5 and TRBJ1-2; weak D call: TRBD1 (6 bases). The germline V gene encodes CDR1 MNHEY and CDR2 SVGAGI. CDR3 size: 12 residues. V was cut by 4 bases and J by 8 bases, with 11 bases left in between.

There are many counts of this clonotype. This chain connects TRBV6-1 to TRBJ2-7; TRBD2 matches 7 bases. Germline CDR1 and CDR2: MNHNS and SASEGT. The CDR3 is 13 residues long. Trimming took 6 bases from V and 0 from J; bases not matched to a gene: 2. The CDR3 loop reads CASRLAVSYEQYF. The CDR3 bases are TGTGCCAGCAGGCTAGCGGTCTCCTACGAGCAGTACTTC.

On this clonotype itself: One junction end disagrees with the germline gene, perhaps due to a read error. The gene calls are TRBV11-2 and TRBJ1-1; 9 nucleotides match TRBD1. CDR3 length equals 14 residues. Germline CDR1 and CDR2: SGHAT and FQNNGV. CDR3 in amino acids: CACSPGQGNTEAFF. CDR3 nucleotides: TGTGCCTGCAGCCCGGGACAGGGTAACACGGAAGCTTTCTTT. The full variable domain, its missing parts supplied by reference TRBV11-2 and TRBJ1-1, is EAGVAQSPRYKIIEKRQSVAFWCNPISGHATLYWYQQILGQGPKLLIQFQNNGVVDDSQLPKDRFSAERLKGVDSTLKIQPAKLEDSAVYLCACSPGQGNTEAFFGQGTRLTVV.

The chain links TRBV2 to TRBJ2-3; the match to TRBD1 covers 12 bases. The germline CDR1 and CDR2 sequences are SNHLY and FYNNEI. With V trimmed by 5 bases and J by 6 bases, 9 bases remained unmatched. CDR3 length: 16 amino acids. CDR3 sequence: CASSSTGTGGVDTQYF. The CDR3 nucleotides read TGTGCCAGCAGTTCTACCGGGACAGGGGGCGTCGATACGCAGTATTTT.

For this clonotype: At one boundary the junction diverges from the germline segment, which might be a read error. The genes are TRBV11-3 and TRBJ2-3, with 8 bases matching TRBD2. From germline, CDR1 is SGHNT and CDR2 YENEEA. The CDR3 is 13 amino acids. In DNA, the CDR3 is TGCGCCAGCACCTCCCCGGGGGGGCATACGCAGTATTTT. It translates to CASTSPGGHTQYF.

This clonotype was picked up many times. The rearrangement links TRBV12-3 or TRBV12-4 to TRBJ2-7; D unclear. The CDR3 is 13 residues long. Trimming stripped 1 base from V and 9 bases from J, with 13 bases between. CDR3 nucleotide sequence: TGTGCCAGCAGTTTAGGAATGGTATATGGGCAGTACTTC. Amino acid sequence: CASSLGMVYGQYF.

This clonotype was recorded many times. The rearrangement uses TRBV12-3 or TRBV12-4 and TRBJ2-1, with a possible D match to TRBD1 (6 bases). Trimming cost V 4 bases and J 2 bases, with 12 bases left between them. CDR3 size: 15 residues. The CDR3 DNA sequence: TGTGCCAGCAGTTCCGGGACAACTACCTACAATGAGCAGTTCTTC. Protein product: CASSSGTTTYNEQFF.

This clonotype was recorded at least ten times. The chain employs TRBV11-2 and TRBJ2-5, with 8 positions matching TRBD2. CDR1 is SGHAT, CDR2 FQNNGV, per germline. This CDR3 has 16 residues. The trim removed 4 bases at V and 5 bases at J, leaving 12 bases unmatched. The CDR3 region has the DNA TGTGCCAGCAGCTCAGAACCAGCGGGAGTTAGTGAGACCCAGTACTTC. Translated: CASSSEPAGVSETQYF.

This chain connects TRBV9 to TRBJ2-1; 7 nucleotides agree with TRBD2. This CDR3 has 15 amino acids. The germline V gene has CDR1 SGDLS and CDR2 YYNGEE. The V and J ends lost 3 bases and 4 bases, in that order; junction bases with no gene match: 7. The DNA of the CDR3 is TGTGCCAGCAGCGCCAGACTAGCAGCTTACAATGAGCAGTTCTTC. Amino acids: CASSARLAAYNEQFF. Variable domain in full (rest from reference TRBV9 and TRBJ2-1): DSGVTQTPKHLITATGQRVTLRCSPRSGDLSVYWYQQSLDQGLQFLIQYYNGEERAKGNILERFSAQQFPDLHSELNLSSLELGDSALYFCASSARLAAYNEQFFGPGTRLTVL.